The 29 T cell receptor beta chains listed next were all sequenced from one sample in a study of radiotherapy plus CTLA-4 blockade in lung cancer. Assay: immunoSEQ multiplex PCR; the TCRdb copy retains only in-frame clones and omits some. The sample records about 88,000 clones, 72% being singletons. The source material was peripheral blood, sampled from a patient treated with radiotherapy plus ipilimumab. The origin of the receptors is a human donor with non-small cell lung cancer that progressed on radiotherapy plus ipilimumab.

V is TRBV2 and J is TRBJ2-3; 8 nucleotides line up with TRBD1. V was pared by 1 base and J by 3 bases, with 6 bases of the junction left unmatched. The germline V gene has CDR1 SNHLY and CDR2 FYNNEI. CDR3 size: 16 residues. CDR3 residues: CASSEERTGPTDTQYF. DNA for the CDR3: TGTGCCAGCAGTGAAGAAAGGACAGGGCCGACAGATACGCAGTATTTT.

The sample holds one count of this clone. The chain joins TRBV2 to TRBJ2-1, with TRBD2 matching over 8 bases. The CDR3 is 14 amino acids. From germline, CDR1 is SNHLY and CDR2 FYNNEI. Trimming at V came to 9 bases and at J to 4 bases, leaving 8 bases not matched to a gene. As DNA, the CDR3 is TGTGCCAGTGAACGGGAGGGCCTTTACAATGAGCAGTTCTTC. Its translation: CASEREGLYNEQFF.

The CDR3 DNA reads TGCAGCGTCGGAGGTAGGGATGAGCAGTTCTTC. As protein: CSVGGRDEQFF. The chain links TRBV29-1 to TRBJ2-1, with D possibly being TRBD2 (5 bases). Germline lookup yields CDR1 SQVTM and CDR2 ANQGSEA. There are 11 residues in the CDR3. Trimming left V 6 bases short and J 8 bases short, with 11 bases between.

V usage is TRBV5-1 and J usage is TRBJ1-5, with D unclear. In germline, CDR1 is SGHRS, CDR2 YFSETQ. The CDR3 has 15 amino acids. V was cut by 4 bases and J by 0 bases, with 11 bases left in between. The CDR3 loop reads CASSADGYSNQPQHF. CDR3 DNA sequence: TGCGCCAGCAGCGCGGACGGGTATAGCAATCAGCCCCAGCATTTT.

The chain uses TRBV4-3 and TRBJ2-6; tentative D call: TRBD1 (5 bases). Trimming removed 2 bases from V and 4 bases from J, with 9 bases in between. The CDR3 consists of 15 residues. Germline values: CDR1 LGHNA, CDR2 YSLEER. CDR3 residues: CASSQQGAGANVLTF. In DNA, the CDR3 is TGCGCCAGCAGCCAACAGGGTGCCGGGGCCAACGTCCTGACTTTC.

V usage is TRBV29-1 and J usage is TRBJ2-7, with D maybe TRBD2 (6 bases). Germline CDR1 is SQVTM and CDR2 is ANQGSEA. V lost 7 bases to trimming and J lost 6 bases, with 19 bases between them. The CDR3 covers 13 residues. The CDR3, as DNA: TGCAGCGCCGCCCGGGACTCTCCTCCCGAGCAGTACTTC. The encoded protein is CSAARDSPPEQYF.

A remark on this clone: This clone may be a read error of a much larger clone one base away. The chain has TRBV7-9 and TRBJ1-1; 7 nucleotides align to TRBD1. The CDR3 runs to 14 residues. Per germline, CDR1 SEHNR and CDR2 FQNEAQ (reference sequence). The V segment lost 1 base and the J segment 1 base; nucleotides outside the gene matches: 0. CDR3 sequence reads: CASSLGQGNTEAFF. CDR3 coding DNA: TGTGCCAGCAGCTTAGGACAGGGGAACACTGAAGCTTTCTTT.

The chain employs TRBV4-2 and TRBJ2-3; 7 bases fit TRBD2. CDR3 length: 16 amino acids. The ends lost 4 bases at V and 4 bases at J; junction bases unmatched: 11. Germline lookup yields CDR1 LGHNA and CDR2 YNFKEQ. The CDR3 DNA reads as TGTGCCAGCAGCCCTCTAGCGGAAGCACTTGCAGATACGCAGTATTTT. It translates to CASSPLAEALADTQYF.

This clone was seen a handful of times. This rearrangement joins TRBV29-1 to TRBJ1-1, with 9 bases fitting TRBD1. The CDR3 is 16 amino acids. CDR1 and CDR2 from the germline V gene are SQVTM and ANQGSEA. The ends lost 0 bases at V and 5 bases at J; junction bases unmatched: 10. The CDR3 spells CSVEDRQGGEGTEAFF. The CDR3 DNA sequence: TGCAGCGTTGAAGATCGACAGGGGGGCGAGGGGACTGAAGCTTTCTTT.

This clone was observed a single time. This chain links TRBV27 with TRBJ2-1; 12 nucleotides align to TRBD2. Per the germline V gene, CDR1 is MNHEY and CDR2 is SMNVEV (reference sequence). With 5 bases clipped from V and 11 bases from J, the junction kept 7 bases outside the gene matches. The CDR3 runs 14 residues. The CDR3 sequence is CASSPGLAGPKQFF. The CDR3, as DNA: TGTGCCAGCAGTCCCGGACTAGCGGGACCTAAGCAGTTCTTC.

This sequence joins TRBV30 and TRBJ1-1, with D perhaps matching TRBD1 (5 bases). CDR1 and CDR2 (germline): GTSNPN, SVGIG (reference sequence). CDR3 size: 17 residues. V lost 0 bases, J lost 0 bases, and 17 bases lay in between. CDR3 in amino acids: CAWSVRRGSKMNTEAFF. CDR3 nucleotides: TGTGCCTGGAGTGTACGGAGGGGCAGTAAAATGAACACTGAAGCTTTCTTT.

This clone was detected a few times. The J gene is TRBJ1-2, the V gene TRBV6-1; no reliable D call. The CDR3 is 12 residues long. V was shortened by 11 bases and J by 1 base, with 11 bases between the two germline ends. Germline-derived CDR1 and CDR2 are MNHNS and SASEGT. The CDR3 region is CAVTPNNYGYTF. The CDR3 nucleotides read TGTGCCGTGACACCGAATAACTATGGCTACACCTTC.

J is TRBJ2-3 and V is TRBV5-1; 7 bases line up with TRBD2. The CDR3 runs to 15 residues. Germline assignment: CDR1 SGHRS and CDR2 YFSETQ. The J segment lost 3 bases and the V segment lost 0 bases, leaving 4 bases of the junction unmatched. CDR3: CASSLVGGRTDTQYF. The DNA for the CDR3 is TGCGCCAGCAGCTTGGTCGGCGGGAGAACAGATACGCAGTATTTT.

V is TRBV4-1 and J is TRBJ2-1; 12 nucleotides align to TRBD2. CDR1 and CDR2 from the germline V gene are MGHRA and YSYEKL. The trim removed 4 bases at V and 4 bases at J, leaving 8 bases unmatched. The CDR3 consists of 17 residues. The CDR3 coding sequence is TGCGCCAGCAGCCCAGGGGCTAGCGGGGGGGTATACAATGAGCAGTTCTTC. This sequence encodes CASSPGASGGVYNEQFF.

This chain connects TRBV7-9 to TRBJ1-2; tentative D call: TRBD1 (5 bases). The CDR3 covers 14 residues. Germline assignment: CDR1 SEHNR and CDR2 FQNEAQ (reference sequence). Deletions cut 1 base from V and 7 bases from J, with 13 bases between. CDR3 sequence (DNA): TGTGCCAGCAGCTTAGAACAGGAGTACTCTGGCTACACCTTC. Residues: CASSLEQEYSGYTF. The full variable domain, its missing parts supplied by reference TRBV7-9 and TRBJ1-2, is DTGVSQNPRHKITKRGQNVTFRCDPISEHNRLYWYRQTLGQGPEFLTYFQNEAQLEKSRLLSDRFSAERPKGSFSTLEIQRTEQGDSAMYLCASSLEQEYSGYTFGSGTRLTVV.

The chain has TRBV28 and TRBJ1-4; the match to TRBD1 covers 9 bases. V was clipped by 5 bases and J by 14 bases; unmatched bases: 18. The CDR3 loop spans 16 amino acids. Germline CDR1 and CDR2: MDHEN and SYDVKM. CDR3 in amino acids: CASSPIGQGSAFGLFF. CDR3 coding DNA: TGTGCCAGCAGTCCGATCGGACAGGGGAGTGCCTTCGGGCTGTTTTTT.

This chain uses TRBV28 with TRBJ1-1; D unclear. This CDR3 comprises 16 residues. Germline V gives CDR1 MDHEN, CDR2 SYDVKM. Trimming cost V 3 bases and J 0 bases, with 14 bases left between them. CDR3 region: CASSFPLQDMNTEAFF. CDR3 coding DNA: TGTGCCAGCAGTTTCCCCCTCCAGGATATGAACACTGAAGCTTTCTTT.

The chain links TRBV27 to TRBJ2-7, with 7 bases identical to TRBD1. Germline V CDR1 and CDR2: MNHEY, SMNVEV (reference sequence). V was clipped by 3 bases and J by 2 bases; unmatched bases: 1. There are 13 residues in the CDR3. The DNA of the CDR3 is TGTGCCAGCAGTTTCACAGGGGCCTACGAGCAGTACTTC. Its translation: CASSFTGAYEQYF.

The chain is built from TRBV4-1 and TRBJ2-3; perhaps TRBD2 as D (5 bases). Germline V lookup: CDR1 MGHRA, CDR2 YSYEKL. The V gene lost 8 bases and the J gene lost 0 bases, with 12 bases spanning the gap. The CDR3 covers 14 residues. CDR3 sequence reads: CASRGLSSTDTQYF. CDR3 nucleotides: TGCGCCAGCCGAGGGCTCTCTAGCACAGATACGCAGTATTTT.

V and J are TRBV29-1 and TRBJ1-1; maybe TRBD1 (6 bases). CDR1 is SQVTM and CDR2 is ANQGSEA in the germline V gene. The CDR3 totals 15 residues. The V gene lost 6 bases and the J gene lost 0 bases, with 17 bases spanning the gap. The CDR3 is CSVLPTGTLNTEAFF. The DNA of the CDR3 is TGCAGCGTCCTGCCTACAGGGACCTTGAACACTGAAGCTTTCTTT.

The chain joins TRBV7-6 to TRBJ2-5, with TRBD1 identical over 9 bases. V lost 4 bases and J lost 2; bases outside the gene matches: 5. CDR1 SGHVS and CDR2 FNYEAQ come from the germline V gene. CDR3 length: 15 amino acids. CDR3 nucleotide sequence: TGTGCCAGCAGCTCGCGACAGGGGGGGCAAGAGACCCAGTACTTC. Its protein is CASSSRQGGQETQYF.

V usage is TRBV28 and J usage is TRBJ1-2, with 8 nucleotides matching TRBD1. V was pared by 5 bases and J by 6 bases, with 2 bases of the junction left unmatched. Germline CDR1 reads MDHEN; CDR2 reads SYDVKM. This CDR3 spans 12 amino acids. The CDR3 reads CASSDRGHGYTF. The CDR3 nucleotides are TGTGCCAGCAGTGACAGGGGTCATGGCTACACCTTC.

The genes are TRBV4-2 and TRBJ2-3; 9 bases agree with TRBD2. Germline V gives CDR1 LGHNA, CDR2 YNFKEQ. After removal of 4 bases from V and 14 bases from J, the junction contained 16 bases not matched to a gene. CDR3 length: 15 residues. The CDR3 loop is CASSPGFQEREAPYF. In DNA form, the CDR3 reads TGTGCCAGCAGCCCGGGATTCCAGGAGCGGGAGGCACCGTATTTT.

The chain recombines TRBV7-8 with TRBJ1-4; D ambiguous. Trimming removed 2 bases at V and 11 bases at J, with 15 bases between. The CDR3 is 14 amino acids. The germline V gene has CDR1 SGHVS and CDR2 FQNEAQ. The CDR3 loop reads CASSLHEIAEKLFF. The DNA for the CDR3 is TGTGCCAGCAGCTTACATGAAATAGCGGAGAAACTGTTTTTT. The complete variable domain, with remaining parts taken from reference TRBV7-8 and TRBJ1-4, reads GAGVSQSPRYKVAKRGQDVALRCDPISGHVSLFWYQQALGQGPEFLTYFQNEAQLDKSGLPSDRFFAERPEGSVSTLKIQRTQQEDSAVYLCASSLHEIAEKLFFGSGTQLSVL.

A single count supports this clone. The genes are TRBV20-1 and TRBJ2-1, with D possibly TRBD2 on 5 matching bases. V dropped 6 bases and J dropped 11 bases, with 14 bases sitting between them. The CDR3 totals 11 residues. Looked up from germline, CDR1 is DFQATT and CDR2 is SNEGSKA (reference sequence). CDR3 region: CSAPASRKQFF. DNA for the CDR3: TGCAGTGCCCCTGCTAGCCGAAAGCAGTTCTTC.

CDR3 coding DNA: TGTGCCAGCAGCTTGGCCGGTAGTCTTGTTGGGTACGAGCAGTACTTC. Amino acid sequence: CASSLAGSLVGYEQYF. This sequence joins TRBV5-6 and TRBJ2-7; D not resolved. Germline V gene lookup returns CDR1 SGHDT and CDR2 YYEEEE. There are 16 residues in the CDR3. Between the trimmed V and J ends, which lost 0 bases and 4 bases, there was a span of 17 bases.

The chain joins TRBV6-5 to TRBJ2-6; D is ambiguous. Between the trimmed V and J ends, which lost 11 bases and 2 bases, there was a span of 7 bases. From germline, CDR1 is MNHEY and CDR2 SVGAGI. This CDR3 contains 12 residues. The CDR3 nucleotides are TGTGCCTCCTCGGCTGGGGCCAACGTCCTGACTTTC. It yields the protein CASSAGANVLTF.

The chain carries TRBV29-1 and TRBJ2-2, with D perhaps TRBD1 (6 bases). This CDR3 spans 12 amino acids. Germline V gene data show CDR1 as SQVTM and CDR2 as ANQGSEA. For the CDR3, the DNA is TGCTGGGGGCAGGGTGGGACCGGGGAGCTGTTTTTT. It codes for CWGQGGTGELFF.

This chain connects TRBV6-1 to TRBJ2-3; the D gene is possibly TRBD2 (6 bases). This CDR3 has 15 amino acids. The germline V and J ends were trimmed by 4 bases and 5 bases, with 16 bases remaining between them. Germline V gene data show CDR1 as MNHNS and CDR2 as SASEGT. The CDR3 sequence: CASSALGRGEDTQYF. The CDR3 bases are TGTGCCAGCAGTGCCTTGGGGCGGGGTGAAGATACGCAGTATTTT.